Listed below are T cell receptor beta chains from one sample, sequenced in a study of cytomegalovirus exposure and HLA in healthy donors. The assay was immunoSEQ multiplex PCR, and TCRdb's table has in-frame clones only and misses some. The repertoire holds 200,000 to 250,000 clones, with approximately 70% as singletons. The specimen sequenced was PBMCs. Receptors originate from a man aged 35-49 years in good health and CMV-seropositive. Each CDR3 is given with its conserved first and last residue. The order of the fields is clone size, J gene, V gene, D gene, CDR3 protein, CDR3 DNA. The D gene is left open where the match is weak. Clone size appears in some rows only: once, few, many, or a class for an expanded clone.

.	TRBJ2-3	TRBV28	.	CASSTTGIRSDTQYF	TGTGCCAGCAGTACCACGGGTATAAGGTCAGATACGCAGTATTTT
.	TRBJ2-3	TRBV28	TRBD2	CASSPSLAGGPSGTDTQYF	TGTGCCAGCAGTCCCTCCCTAGCGGGGGGACCTTCGGGCACAGATACGCAGTATTTT
few	TRBJ2-2	TRBV4-1	TRBD1	CASSQTGQGNGELFF	TGCGCCAGCAGCCAGACCGGACAGGGGAACGGGGAGCTGTTTTTT
.	TRBJ2-5	TRBV13	TRBD2	CASSPRGLAGGMQETQYF	TGTGCCAGCAGCCCCAGGGGGCTAGCGGGGGGAATGCAAGAGACCCAGTACTTC
.	TRBJ1-4	TRBV11-2	.	CASSPGEKLFF	TGTGCCAGCAGCCCCGGTGAAAAACTGTTTTTT
.	TRBJ2-3	TRBV11-3	.	CASSLGPLDTQYF	TGTGCCAGCAGCTTGGGGCCTCTGGATACGCAGTATTTT
.	TRBJ2-5	TRBV5-8	TRBD1	CASSPRRTGPRETQYF	TGTGCCAGCAGCCCCCGACGGACAGGGCCACGAGAGACCCAGTACTTC
.	TRBJ2-2	TRBV12-5	.	CASGLTSNAGELFF	TGTGCTAGTGGTCTCACTAGTAACGCCGGGGAGCTGTTTTTT
.	TRBJ1-6	TRBV18	.	CASSPDINSPLHF	TGTGCCAGCTCACCGGACATCAATTCACCCCTCCACTTT
.	TRBJ2-1	TRBV14	.	CASSTTGSSYNEQFF	TGTGCCAGCAGCACGACAGGATCCTCCTACAATGAGCAGTTCTTC
.	TRBJ1-1	TRBV28	.	CASSIDRFNTEAFF	TGTGCCAGCAGTATCGACAGGTTCAACACTGAAGCTTTCTTT
.	TRBJ1-4	TRBV6-6	TRBD1	CASRADRGRLFF	TGTGCCAGCAGGGCCGACAGGGGTAGACTGTTTTTT
.	TRBJ2-5	TRBV10-3	.	CASGSQGSQETQYF	TGTGCCTCCGGGTCCCAGGGGTCACAAGAGACCCAGTACTTC
.	TRBJ2-5	TRBV6-6	.	CASSYSTTILGTQYF	TGTGCCAGCAGTTACTCTACAACGATCCTTGGGACCCAGTACTTC
.	TRBJ1-2	TRBV6-1	.	CASSLSGDGYTF	TGTGCCAGCAGTTTGTCAGGGGATGGCTACACCTTC
.	TRBJ2-5	TRBV4-1	TRBD1	CASSQRDRPNKETQYF	TGCGCCAGCAGCCAACGGGACAGACCCAACAAAGAGACCCAGTACTTC
.	TRBJ1-1	TRBV14	TRBD1	CASRGTGGAGTEAFF	TGTGCCAGCAGGGGTACAGGGGGCGCTGGGACTGAAGCTTTCTTT
.	TRBJ1-1	TRBV6-6	TRBD1	CASSSPDRGNTEAFF	TGTGCCAGCAGTTCACCAGACAGGGGTAACACTGAAGCTTTCTTT
few	TRBJ2-7	TRBV29-1	TRBD1	CSVSGTGRSYEQYF	TGCAGCGTTTCCGGGACAGGGAGGTCCTACGAGCAGTACTTC
.	TRBJ2-7	TRBV4-1	.	CASSPGDGPYEQYF	TGCGCCAGCAGCCCGGGGGACGGTCCCTACGAGCAGTACTTC
.	TRBJ2-3	TRBV5-1	TRBD1	CASSLEDRGTDTQYF	TGCGCCAGCAGCTTGGAAGACAGGGGCACAGATACGCAGTATTTT
few	TRBJ1-1	TRBV6-5	.	CASSYNRNTEAFF	TGTGCCAGCAGTTACAACAGGAACACTGAAGCTTTCTTT
.	TRBJ1-5	TRBV11-2	TRBD1	CASSPTGAINQPQHF	TGTGCCAGCAGCCCCACAGGGGCAATCAATCAGCCCCAGCATTTT
.	TRBJ2-5	TRBV25-1	.	CASGDPGVSETQYF	TGTGCCAGCGGAGACCCAGGGGTCTCAGAGACCCAGTACTTC
.	TRBJ2-1	TRBV6-1	TRBD1	CASSGRDRAALEQFF	TGTGCCAGCAGTGGTCGGGACAGGGCGGCCCTTGAGCAGTTCTTC
.	TRBJ1-1	TRBV5-1	TRBD1	CASGRTGATEAFF	TGCGCCAGCGGAAGGACAGGGGCCACTGAAGCTTTCTTT
few	TRBJ2-1	TRBV19	.	CASSQRAGNNEQFF	TGTGCCAGTAGTCAGAGGGCGGGCAACAATGAGCAGTTCTTC
.	TRBJ2-1	TRBV11-1	TRBD2	CASSLHPGGGYNEQFF	TGTGCCAGCAGCTTACACCCTGGCGGGGGCTACAATGAGCAGTTCTTC
.	TRBJ2-1	TRBV12-5	.	CASGLPRGGGYNEQFF	TGTGCTAGTGGTTTGCCACGCGGGGGCGGGTACAATGAGCAGTTCTTC
.	TRBJ2-1	TRBV5-6	TRBD2	CASSLGLASEQFF	TGTGCCAGCAGCTTGGGACTAGCATCTGAGCAGTTCTTC
.	TRBJ2-2	TRBV7-9	.	CASSLAAGELFF	TGTGCCAGCAGCCTGGCCGCCGGGGAGCTGTTTTTT
.	TRBJ2-2	TRBV23-1	TRBD1	CASSHTGTGVNTGELFF	TGCGCCAGCAGTCATACCGGGACAGGGGTTAACACCGGGGAGCTGTTTTTT
.	TRBJ1-5	TRBV10-3	.	CAISEPTESNQPQHF	TGTGCCATCAGTGAACCGACAGAGAGCAATCAGCCCCAGCATTTT
.	TRBJ1-2	TRBV15	.	CATSRWEGDGYTF	TGTGCCACCAGCAGATGGGAGGGGGATGGCTACACCTTC
.	TRBJ2-3	TRBV18	TRBD1	CASSPQGAGTDTQYF	TGTGCCAGCTCGCCCCAGGGGGCGGGCACAGATACGCAGTATTTT
.	TRBJ1-5	TRBV7-8	.	CASRGGGSNQPQHF	TGTGCCAGCAGAGGCGGGGGAAGCAATCAGCCCCAGCATTTT
.	TRBJ2-1	TRBV5-4	.	CASSNGNEQFF	TGTGCCAGCAGCAACGGCAATGAGCAGTTCTTC
.	TRBJ2-4	TRBV9	.	CASSVDAGSGKNIQYF	TGTGCCAGCAGCGTAGACGCTGGATCCGGGAAAAACATTCAGTACTTC
.	TRBJ2-3	TRBV5-4	.	CASSLGGSASTDTQYF	TGTGCCAGCAGCTTGGGGGGTAGCGCGAGCACAGATACGCAGTATTTT
.	TRBJ2-7	TRBV4-1	.	CASSQGPGEREQYF	TGCGCCAGCAGCCAAGGGCCAGGGGAGCGCGAGCAGTACTTC
.	TRBJ2-7	TRBV6-1	.	CASSEVQAYEQYF	TGTGCCAGCAGTGAAGTCCAGGCCTACGAGCAGTACTTC
.	TRBJ1-5	TRBV7-2	.	CASSLDRGNQPQHF	TGTGCCAGCAGCTTAGATCGGGGCAATCAGCCCCAGCATTTT
.	TRBJ2-7	TRBV27	.	CASSLRGNYEQYF	TGTGCCAGCAGTTTAAGGGGTAATTACGAGCAGTACTTC
.	TRBJ1-1	TRBV5-1	TRBD1	CASRQGGNTEAFF	TGCGCCAGCAGGCAGGGGGGGAACACTGAAGCTTTCTTT
.	TRBJ2-7	TRBV6-6	.	CASREGENYEQYF	TGTGCCAGCAGGGAGGGAGAAAACTACGAGCAGTACTTC
.	TRBJ1-1	TRBV5-1	.	CASSSGFSNTEAFF	TGCGCCAGCAGTTCGGGTTTCAGTAACACTGAAGCTTTCTTT
.	TRBJ1-5	TRBV15	.	CATLRQGSNQPQHF	TGTGCCACCCTACGTCAGGGAAGCAATCAGCCCCAGCATTTT
once	TRBJ2-3	TRBV5-1	TRBD2	CASSSTGLITDTQYF	TGCGCCAGCAGCTCAACGGGACTAATCACAGATACGCAGTATTTT